The clone carrying this T cell receptor (beta chain) occurred a few times. The antigen is unknown. The treatment: approximately nine-day PBMC culture with coronavirus spike peptide pools or control peptides (ViraFEST assay). The ViraFEST method relied on peptide pools to expand antigen-specific T cells, followed by TCR sequencing. Per germline, CDR1 DFQATT and CDR2 SNEGSKA (reference sequence). The ends lost 3 bases at V and 4 bases at J; junction bases unmatched: 6. The CDR3 is made up of 14 amino acids. The record originates from a study of vaccination and CD4 T cells after COVID-19. Study-level information: Six males and four females, two of them Hispanic, were enrolled as convalescents. Everyone enrolled got two doses of BNT162b2 or mRNA-1273 vaccine.

Researchers used the Oncomine TCR Beta short-read assay to sequence DNA from cultured CD4+ T cells. Extraction of genomic DNA was performed on cultured CD4+ T cells. TCRdb analysed the PCR reads with MiXCR anew, one entry per CDR3 protein. The sample yields approximately 9,000 distinct CDR3 sequences, 66% seen once. Sequencing used CD4+ T cells from blood, cultured in vitro. The receptor comes from a human donor who had recovered from COVID-19. The chain joins TRBV20-1 to TRBJ1-5; TRBD1 aligns across 7 bases. The CDR3 bases are TGCAGTGCTAGTCGGGCAGGGGGTAATCAGCCCCAGCATTTT. Translating it yields CSASRAGGNQPQHF.